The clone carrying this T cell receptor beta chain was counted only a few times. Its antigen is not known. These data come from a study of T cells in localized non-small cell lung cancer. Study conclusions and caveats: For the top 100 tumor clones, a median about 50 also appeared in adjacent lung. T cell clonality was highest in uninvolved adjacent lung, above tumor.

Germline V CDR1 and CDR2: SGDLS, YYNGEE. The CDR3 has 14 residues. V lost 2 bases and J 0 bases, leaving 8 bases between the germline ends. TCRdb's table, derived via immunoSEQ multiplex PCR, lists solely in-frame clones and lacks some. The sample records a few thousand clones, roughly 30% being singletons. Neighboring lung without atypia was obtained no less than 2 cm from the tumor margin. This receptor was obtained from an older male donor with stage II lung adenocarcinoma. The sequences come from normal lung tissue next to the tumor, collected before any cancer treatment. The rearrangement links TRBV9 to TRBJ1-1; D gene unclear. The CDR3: CASSVLEMNTEAFF. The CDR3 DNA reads TGTGCCAGCAGCGTCTTAGAGATGAACACTGAAGCTTTCTTT.